What follows are 5 T cell receptor beta chains derived from one specimen sequenced in a study of identical twins. TCRdb called the 5' RACE reads again in MiXCR, with one record for every CDR3 protein. The repertoire holds roughly 710,000 distinct CDR3 sequences, approximately 6.1% seen once, with about 1.8% in the top ten. The sequencing input was naive T cells sorted from blood. Every receptor here comes from a man younger than 35 in good health.

V and J are TRBV7-6 and TRBJ2-3; D is uncertain. Germline V gives CDR1 SGHVS, CDR2 FNYEAQ. V dropped 4 bases and J dropped 3 bases, with 14 bases sitting between them. The CDR3 has 15 amino acids. The CDR3 loop reads CASSWTAGRTDTQYF. The CDR3 coding sequence is TGTGCCAGCAGCTGGACGGCCGGGCGGACAGATACGCAGTATTTT. Based on the CDR3 plus reference TRBV7-6 and TRBJ2-3, the full variable domain is GAGVSQSPRYKVTKRGQDVALRCDPISGHVSLYWYRQALGQGPEFLTYFNYEAQQDKSGLPNDRFSAERPEGSISTLTIQRTEQRDSAMYRCASSWTAGRTDTQYFGPGTRLTVL.

In nucleotides, the CDR3 is TGTGCCAGCAGCGAAACTCCCGACGGGGGCCTCGACAATGAAAAACTGTTTTTT. This encodes CASSETPDGGLDNEKLFF. The chain is built from TRBV2 and TRBJ1-4, with D maybe TRBD1 (6 bases). Germline-derived CDR1 and CDR2 are SNHLY and FYNNEI. Trimming pared 6 bases from V and 5 bases from J, leaving 25 bases between. There are 18 residues in the CDR3.

This clonotype was seen many times. This chain uses TRBV18 with TRBJ2-1; D call uncertain. CDR3 size: 11 residues. Trimming pared 6 bases from V and 7 bases from J, leaving 7 bases between. CDR1 is KGHSH and CDR2 is LQKENI in the germline V gene. The CDR3 reads CASSAENEQFF. CDR3 sequence (DNA): TGTGCCAGCTCGGCTGAGAATGAGCAGTTCTTC.

There are a few counts of this clonotype. The J gene is TRBJ2-1, the V gene TRBV24-1, with 8 bases lining up with TRBD2. J lost 4 bases, V lost 5 bases, and 3 bases had no gene match. Germline assignment: CDR1 KGHDR and CDR2 SFDVKD. The CDR3 consists of 14 residues. CDR3 loop: CATSVREGYNEQFF. CDR3 nucleotide sequence: TGTGCCACCAGTGTCCGGGAGGGTTACAATGAGCAGTTCTTC.

This clonotype came up a few times. The CDR3 sequence is CSAAAPGGPVSWQFF. DNA of the CDR3: TGCAGTGCCGCAGCCCCGGGAGGGCCAGTTTCATGGCAGTTCTTC. The rearrangement joins TRBV20-1 to TRBJ2-1; TRBD2 matches at 8 bases. The J segment lost 12 bases and the V segment lost 6 bases, leaving 19 bases of the junction unmatched. The V gene's germline CDR1 is DFQATT and CDR2 SNEGSKA (reference sequence). The CDR3 has 15 amino acids.